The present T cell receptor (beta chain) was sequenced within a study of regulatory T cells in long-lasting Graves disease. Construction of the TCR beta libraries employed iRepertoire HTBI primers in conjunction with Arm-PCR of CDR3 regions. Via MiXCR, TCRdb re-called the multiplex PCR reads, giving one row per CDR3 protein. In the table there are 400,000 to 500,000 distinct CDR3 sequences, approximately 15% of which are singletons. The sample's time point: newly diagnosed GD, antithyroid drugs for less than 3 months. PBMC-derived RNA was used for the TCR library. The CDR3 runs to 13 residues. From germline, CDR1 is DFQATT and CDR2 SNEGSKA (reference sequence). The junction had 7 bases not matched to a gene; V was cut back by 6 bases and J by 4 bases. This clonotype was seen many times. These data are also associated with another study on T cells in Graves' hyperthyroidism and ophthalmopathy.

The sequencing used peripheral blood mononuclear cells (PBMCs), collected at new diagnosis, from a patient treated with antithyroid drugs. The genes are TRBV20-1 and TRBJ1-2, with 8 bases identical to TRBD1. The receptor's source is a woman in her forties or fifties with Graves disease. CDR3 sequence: CSASTGTGYGYTF. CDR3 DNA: TGCAGTGCGTCGACAGGGACAGGCTATGGCTACACCTTC.